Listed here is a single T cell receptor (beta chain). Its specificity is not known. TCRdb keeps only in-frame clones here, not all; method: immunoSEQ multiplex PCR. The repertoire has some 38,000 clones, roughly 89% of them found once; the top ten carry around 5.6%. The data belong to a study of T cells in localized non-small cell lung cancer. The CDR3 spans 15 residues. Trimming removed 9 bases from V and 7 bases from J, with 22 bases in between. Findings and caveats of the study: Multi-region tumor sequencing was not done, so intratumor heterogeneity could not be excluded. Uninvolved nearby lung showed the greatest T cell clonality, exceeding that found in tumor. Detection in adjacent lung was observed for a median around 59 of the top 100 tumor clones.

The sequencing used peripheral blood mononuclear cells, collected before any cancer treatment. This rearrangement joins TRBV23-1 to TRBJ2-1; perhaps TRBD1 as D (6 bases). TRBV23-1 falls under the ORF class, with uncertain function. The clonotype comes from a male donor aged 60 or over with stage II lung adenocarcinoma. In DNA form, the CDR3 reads TGCGCCAGTCCAACAGGGCAGGGGCTTGGGAATGAGCAGTTCTTC. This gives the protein CASPTGQGLGNEQFF.